This TCR beta chain was captured by sequencing in a study of cytomegalovirus exposure and HLA in healthy donors. Whole-study results and caveats: CMV serostatus was the only recorded immune exposure for donors. The productive fraction for most TCR beta V segments was about 87% or about 30% in an earlier analysis. The authors listed 180 or so TCR beta chains as cytomegalovirus-associated.

Looked up from germline, CDR1 is SGHRS and CDR2 is YFSETQ. V gave up 1 base and J gave up 1 base, with 12 bases separating them. This CDR3 contains 16 residues. There are a few counts of this clone. Its antigen remains unknown. This PCR relied on a set of 60 Vbeta primers and 13 Jbeta primers. Per the study methods: An analysis that came later counted 80 million or so unique TCR beta chains, approximately 11 million shared. Some clones are missing from TCRdb's copy, which holds only in-frame ones; the method was immunoSEQ multiplex PCR. V and J calls and clone size come straight from that table; D and trimming were deduced from the DNA. The table lists about 130,000 clones, roughly 75% of them singletons.

The chain is built from TRBV5-1 and TRBJ2-1; weak D call: TRBD1 (5 bases). The clonotype comes from a female donor in good health and CMV-seronegative. The sequenced sample consisted of PBMCs. Here the CDR3 reads CASSLMARVSYNEQFF. The DNA of the CDR3 is TGCGCCAGCAGCTTGATGGCCAGGGTATCCTACAATGAGCAGTTCTTC.